This T cell receptor (beta chain) is from a study of blood T cell repertoires in COVID-19. Study overall: COVID-19 samples, acute and convalescent, were from the United States, Italy and Spain. In each case, the material was cDNA or gDNA derived from T cells, B-cell-depleted T cells, or PBMCs.

In the study's own analysis: Nucleated cell number was recorded as an estimate derived from reference gene primer amplification. Sequencing was performed with immunoSEQ multiplex PCR; in TCRdb, only in-frame clones are kept and a portion is missing. That table gives V, J and clone size, and the DNA gave D and trimming. This sample has some 200,000 clones, with approximately 87% found just once. The CDR3 totals 17 residues. Germline V gene lookup returns CDR1 MNHNY and CDR2 SVGAGI (reference sequence). After removal of 5 bases from V and 7 bases from J, the junction contained 10 bases not matched to a gene.

The rearrangement links TRBV6-6 to TRBJ1-6; 11 bases map to TRBD1. The receptor's source is a woman aged 18 to 35 who had recovered from COVID-19. The sample taken for sequencing was peripheral blood. The CDR3 loop reads CASSRSIWDRGNSPLHF. The CDR3 DNA follows: TGTGCCAGCAGTCGGTCCATTTGGGACAGGGGGAATTCACCCCTCCACTTT.